This T cell receptor beta chain was sequenced for a study of technical replicates of blood from a handful of donors. Generated by immunoSEQ multiplex PCR, the TCRdb table keeps only in-frame clones and is missing some. Of 55,000 to 65,000 clones listed, approximately 97% are singletons. Germline V lookup: CDR1 SGHDN, CDR2 FVKESK. V lost 7 bases to trimming and J lost 2 bases; unmatched junction nucleotides: 2. The CDR3 runs to 14 residues. The gene calls are TRBV14 and TRBJ2-1; TRBD2 agrees at 10 bases. Material: T cells isolated from PBMCs. The clonotype originates from a human donor in good health. CDR3 in amino acids: CASKLAGPYNEQFF. CDR3 sequence (DNA): TGTGCCAGCAAACTAGCGGGACCCTACAATGAGCAGTTCTTC.